This T cell receptor beta chain derives from a study of blood T cells in healthy people across ages. Study outcomes and limitations: In older individuals, TCR beta diversity per million T cells was lower, falling roughly linearly with age.

Comment on this clonotype: Antigen specificity is unknown.

Researchers isolated at least 7 million PBMCs per sample. Germline V gene data show CDR1 as SQVTM and CDR2 as ANQGSEA. V lost 4 bases and J lost 1, with 10 bases in between. The CDR3 sequence is 13 residues long. With a J-beta primer mix and a sample-barcoded 5' primer, a second PCR ran about 7 to 12 cycles. Each TCR beta cDNA got a 12-nucleotide random molecular identifier. TCRdb called the 5' RACE reads again in MiXCR, with one record for every CDR3 protein. The data contain 750,000 to 950,000 distinct CDR3 sequences, roughly 26% of them singletons. Another study also made use of these data, one on T cells of mothers and their children. That study adds: In unrelated and related pairs, TCR recombination output is shaped in a similar way by thymic selection.

This clonotype was sampled from a boy younger than 18 in good health. Sequencing used blood. The chain couples TRBV29-1 to TRBJ2-5; possible D gene TRBD2, 5 bases. The CDR3 coding sequence is TGCAGCGTTGCCCAGCGGCTCCAAGAGACCCAGTACTTC. It encodes CSVAQRLQETQYF.